These T cell receptor beta chains were read from a single sample in a study of blood T cell repertoires in COVID-19. Sequenced by immunoSEQ multiplex PCR; TCRdb stores in-frame clones only, minus some. The data show 120,000 or so clones, about nine tenths seen once. The source material was peripheral blood. All receptors come from a man aged 45 to 65 with active COVID-19. Both conserved end residues are part of each CDR3. A D gene is named only where the DNA matches it firmly.

D gene,V gene,J gene,CDR3 protein
TRBD1,TRBV5-1,TRBJ1-1,CASSEGQGARGTEAFF
.,TRBV7-2,TRBJ1-2,CASRRDGDYGYTF
TRBD1,TRBV11-2,TRBJ2-5,CASSEGTAQETQYF
.,TRBV5-1,TRBJ2-1,CASSSDSSYNEQFF
TRBD1,TRBV4-1,TRBJ1-5,CASSGGQFSNQPQHF
TRBD1,TRBV6-5,TRBJ1-5,CASSYAGQGQPQHF
TRBD2,TRBV11-2,TRBJ2-5,CASSQTSGQETQYF
TRBD1,TRBV7-9,TRBJ2-7,CASSPKGQGYEQYF
.,TRBV18,TRBJ2-1,CASSPSDRMRGRNEQFF
.,TRBV7-9,TRBJ1-1,CASSFPWNTEAFF
TRBD1,TRBV5-4,TRBJ1-1,CASLSSGQGASEAFF
TRBD2,TRBV29-1,TRBJ2-1,CSALAGGSYNEQFF
.,TRBV19,TRBJ1-1,CASGENNRVNTEAFF
TRBD1,TRBV10-2,TRBJ2-2,CASSDLLTGVSGELFF
TRBD2,TRBV11-2,TRBJ2-3,CASSLDLKREFGTDTQYF
.,TRBV19,TRBJ2-1,CASSPGEGGNEQFF
TRBD1,TRBV9,TRBJ1-1,CASRGQGTNTEAFF
.,TRBV5-6,TRBJ2-3,CASSLEESTDTQYF
.,TRBV18,TRBJ1-5,CASSPDISSNQPQHF
TRBD1,TRBV6-1,TRBJ1-2,CASSEYGTGGSGYTF
TRBD2,TRBV27,TRBJ2-3,CASSLTSGHVTDTQYF
TRBD1,TRBV11-2,TRBJ2-3,CASSPGTGGVDTQYF
TRBD1,TRBV7-3,TRBJ2-5,CASSLTLRGTVGETQYF
.,TRBV7-2,TRBJ1-6,CASSSYRNSPLHF
.,TRBV9,TRBJ2-7,CASSARTVDEQYF
.,TRBV15,TRBJ1-2,CATSRDQQGVGYTF
TRBD1,TRBV6-2/TRBV6-3,TRBJ1-5,CASSPQGKKANQPQHF
.,TRBV2,TRBJ1-5,CASTEGRGGQPQHF
.,TRBV5-8,TRBJ2-2,CASSWRGLLSNTGELFF
TRBD2,TRBV2,TRBJ2-5,CASSEAGREETQYF
TRBD2,TRBV2,TRBJ2-5,CASGTSGWETQYF
.,TRBV11-2,TRBJ1-2,CASSLPGNGYTF
TRBD1,TRBV6-6,TRBJ2-2,CASSGGQGTGELFF
TRBD2,TRBV19,TRBJ2-2,CASRRTSGDTNTGELFF
.,TRBV7-2,TRBJ2-3,CASSQWGGAQGTQYF
.,TRBV6-2/TRBV6-3,TRBJ1-4,CASSYGQGAEKLFF
.,TRBV5-6,TRBJ1-4,CASSPRGAGVEKLFF
.,TRBV3-1/TRBV3-2,TRBJ1-1,CASSQSGGPNTEAFF
TRBD2,TRBV7-6,TRBJ2-1,CASSPRGLAGDGYNEQFF
TRBD2,TRBV6-5,TRBJ2-7,CASSYSTIGGGHEQYF
TRBD2,TRBV10-1,TRBJ2-1,CASSESLAGVNEQFF
.,TRBV2,TRBJ2-7,CASRSSRGYEQYF